A selection of T cell receptor beta chains follows, all from one sample in a study of T-cell memory formation after mild COVID-19. TCRdb reprocessed the 5' RACE reads via MiXCR and lists one record per CDR3 protein. The sample has 250,000 to 300,000 distinct CDR3 sequences; 8.2% are singletons. The sequencing input was PBMCs or a T cell subset sorted from them (not recorded which). Receptors were obtained from a man in his late teens or twenties who had mild COVID-19 (a few samples of this study predate the infection). Cell type and time point are not known. Each CDR3 is given with its conserved first and last residue. Each record gives: V gene, J gene, D gene, clone size, CDR3 DNA, CDR3 protein. The D gene is left open where the match is weak. Clone size, where shown, is once, few, many, or a class for clones that have expanded.

>TRBV7-2|TRBJ1-2|NA|NA
TGTGCCAGCAGCCTACAGTATTACCATGGCTACACCTTC
CASSLQYYHGYTF
>TRBV5-1|TRBJ2-3|NA|few
TGCGCCAGCAGCTTGGGGGTGTCAAAGAATACGCAGTATTTT
CASSLGVSKNTQYF
>TRBV9|TRBJ1-2|TRBD1|few
TGTGCCAGCAGCGATGCACTCGGACAGGGACCGCCGGACTATGGCTACACCTTC
CASSDALGQGPPDYGYTF
>TRBV4-1|TRBJ2-3|NA|NA
TGCGCCAGCAGCCCCACCGGCAGGGGTTACACAGATACGCAGTATTTT
CASSPTGRGYTDTQYF
>TRBV5-1|TRBJ2-2|NA|few
TGCGCCAGCAGCTTTCCCCCCCGGGGGCAGCAACCCACCGGGGAGCTGTTTTTT
CASSFPPRGQQPTGELFF
>TRBV7-2|TRBJ2-1|NA|many
TGTGCCAGCAGCCTAGGACATAGCTCCTACAATGAGCAGTTCTTC
CASSLGHSSYNEQFF
>TRBV5-1|TRBJ2-7|TRBD1|NA
TGCGCCAGCAGCTTGGGACAGGGGGGGTACGAGCAGTACTTC
CASSLGQGGYEQYF
>TRBV29-1|TRBJ1-1|NA|many
TGCAGCGTTGAAGTATACCAGAACACTGAAGCTTTCTTT
CSVEVYQNTEAFF
>TRBV7-2|TRBJ2-7|TRBD2|many
TGTGCCAGCAGCTGGGTCGAGCGGGGGGGCCACTACGAGCAGTACTTC
CASSWVERGGHYEQYF
>TRBV11-2|TRBJ2-7|NA|many
TGTGCCAGCAGTTACGAACAGGGCTACGAGCAGTACTTC
CASSYEQGYEQYF
>TRBV4-3|TRBJ1-6|NA|many
TGCGCCAGCAGCCAAGATACGGGCTCCGAGCTTTCCCTCCACTTT
CASSQDTGSELSLHF
>TRBV4-3|TRBJ2-6|NA|few
TGCGCCAGCAGCCAAGATCTTGGGTCTGGGGCCAACGTCCTGACTTTC
CASSQDLGSGANVLTF
>TRBV27|TRBJ1-5|TRBD1|NA
TGTGCCAGCCCCAGGTCCGGGACAGCTTACAGCAATCAGCCCCAGCATTTT
CASPRSGTAYSNQPQHF
>TRBV12-3/TRBV12-4|TRBJ2-3|NA|NA
TGTGCCAGCAGGGGGGAACCCGGGAGGCAGTATTTT
CASRGEPGRQYF
>TRBV5-4|TRBJ1-1|NA|few
TGTGCCAGCAGCTTAGTAGATGAAGCTTTCTTT
CASSLVDEAFF
>TRBV6-6|TRBJ2-3|TRBD1|NA
TGTGCCAGCAGTGAGACAGGGTGGTACACAGATACGCAGTATTTT
CASSETGWYTDTQYF
>TRBV20-1|TRBJ2-7|NA|few
TGCAGTGCTAGGGACAGCCCTGTGAGGGAGCAGTACTTC
CSARDSPVREQYF
>TRBV5-1|TRBJ2-2|TRBD1|NA
TGCGCCAGCAGCTTGCCGACAGGGCGGAGGACCGGGGAGCTGTTTTTT
CASSLPTGRRTGELFF
>TRBV7-2|TRBJ2-5|NA|NA
TGTGCCAGCAGCTTTCCGCTGGGCGGAGTCAAAGAGACCCAGTACTTC
CASSFPLGGVKETQYF
>TRBV5-6|TRBJ2-6|NA|NA
TGTGCCAGCAACCCCTCCGCTGGGGCCAACGTCCTGACTTTC
CASNPSAGANVLTF
>TRBV5-5|TRBJ2-5|NA|NA
TGTGCCAGCAGCTTGAGAAGAGACAAAGAGACCCAGTACTTC
CASSLRRDKETQYF
>TRBV12-3/TRBV12-4|TRBJ2-7|NA|NA
TGTGCCAGCAGTCGAGAGGGTCGGGTTTACGAGCAGTACTTC
CASSREGRVYEQYF
>TRBV20-1|TRBJ2-1|TRBD2|many
TGCAGTGCTAGAGATCCCAGCGGGGCGTACAATGAGCAGTTCTTC
CSARDPSGAYNEQFF
>TRBV27|TRBJ2-3|TRBD2|NA
TGTGCCAGCAGCTCGGGACTAGCGGAGGCCCCGCTTTTT
CASSSGLAEAPLF
>TRBV5-4|TRBJ2-1|TRBD2|NA
TGTGCCAGCAGACGGGACTTGATACAGCGGGGTTACAATGAGCAGTTCTTC
CASRRDLIQRGYNEQFF
>TRBV21-1|TRBJ1-2|NA|few
TGTGCCAGCAGCAAAGCCATCAAACAGGGGGCTTCCTATGGCTACACCTTC
CASSKAIKQGASYGYTF
>TRBV12-3/TRBV12-4|TRBJ2-7|NA|NA
TGTGCCAGCAGTTTAGCGTTTCGTGCCGAGCAGTACTTC
CASSLAFRAEQYF
>TRBV25-1|TRBJ1-6|TRBD1|NA
TGTGCCAGCAGTGGGACCGGGACAGGCAATTCACCCCTCCACTTT
CASSGTGTGNSPLHF
>TRBV6-6|TRBJ1-2|NA|NA
TGTGCCAGCAGTTACGGACAGAGAGATGACTACACCTTC
CASSYGQRDDYTF
>TRBV7-9|TRBJ1-1|TRBD1|NA
TGTGCCAGCAGCCCCGGACAGGGGGCTATTGAAGCTTTCTTT
CASSPGQGAIEAFF
>TRBV7-7|TRBJ2-1|TRBD1|NA
TGTGCTAGCAGCTTAGCGGGACAGGGGGTGAGCGAGCAGTTCTTC
CASSLAGQGVSEQFF
>TRBV4-1|TRBJ1-3|TRBD1|few
TGCGCCAGCAGCCGCCAACCGGGACAGGGGGCGAAAAACACCATATATTTT
CASSRQPGQGAKNTIYF
>TRBV5-6|TRBJ2-3|TRBD2|few
TGTGCCAGCAGCTCCTCTAGCGGGGGGTCTTATACGCAGTATTTT
CASSSSSGGSYTQYF
>TRBV5-1|TRBJ1-2|TRBD1|NA
TGCGCCAGCAGCTTGGAGAGCGGGAGGGGGCTCGGCTATGGCTACACCTTC
CASSLESGRGLGYGYTF
>TRBV4-3|TRBJ2-5|NA|few
TGCGCCAGCAGCCAATCCCTCGGACGGTGGGACCAGTACTTC
CASSQSLGRWDQYF
>TRBV7-8|TRBJ2-3|TRBD2|few
TGTGCCAGCAGCCCAGTAGCGGGGGGGCCGTCAGATACGCAGTATTTT
CASSPVAGGPSDTQYF